This T cell receptor (beta chain) was captured in a study of shared clonotypes between healthy human individuals. Study details: The plates for each donor numbered three CD4 naive, three CD4 memory, two CD8 naive and one CD8 memory. Broader study findings: Several donors showed sharing of about 5.5% of naive CD4 clonotypes.

V was pared by 3 bases and J by 1 base, with 12 bases between. The CDR3 sequence is 15 residues long. Germline V gene data show CDR1 as LNHDA and CDR2 as SQIVND (reference sequence). Researchers ran the assay at a deep level. The repertoire was sequenced with immunoSEQ multiplex PCR; TCRdb's copy has only in-frame clones and lacks some. Of about 2.3 million clones listed, 85% to 95% are singletons. Notes on this clone: The antigen remains undetermined.

Sequencing used naive CD4+ T cells from PBMCs. The subset was: CD45RA+ positively selected. The chain links TRBV19 to TRBJ2-5; D not certain. The sequence derives from a man between 18 and 29 years old in good health. Some clones in this sample may be carry-over from other donors' samples. CDR3 residues: CASSMMGSAQETQYF. The CDR3 region has the DNA TGTGCCAGTAGTATGATGGGATCGGCCCAAGAGACCCAGTACTTC.